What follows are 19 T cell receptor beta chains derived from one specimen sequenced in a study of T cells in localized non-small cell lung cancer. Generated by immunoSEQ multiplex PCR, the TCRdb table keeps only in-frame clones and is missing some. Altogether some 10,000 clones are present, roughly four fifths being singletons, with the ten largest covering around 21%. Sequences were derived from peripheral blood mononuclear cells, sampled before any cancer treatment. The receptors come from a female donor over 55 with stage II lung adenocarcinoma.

The CDR3 region is CASSGTGPNQPQHF. In nucleotides, the CDR3 is TGTGCCAGCAGTGGGACAGGGCCGAATCAGCCCCAGCATTTT. V and J are TRBV2 and TRBJ1-5; TRBD1 matches 8 bases. V was pared by 4 bases and J by 4 bases, with 3 bases of the junction left unmatched. The CDR3 covers 14 residues. From germline, CDR1 is SNHLY and CDR2 FYNNEI.

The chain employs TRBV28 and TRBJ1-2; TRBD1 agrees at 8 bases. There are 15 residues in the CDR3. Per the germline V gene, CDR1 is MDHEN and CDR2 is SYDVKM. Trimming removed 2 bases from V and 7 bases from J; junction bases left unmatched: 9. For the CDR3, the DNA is TGTGCCAGCAGTTTACTGGACAGGGTAATAGGTGGCTACACCTTC. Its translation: CASSLLDRVIGGYTF.

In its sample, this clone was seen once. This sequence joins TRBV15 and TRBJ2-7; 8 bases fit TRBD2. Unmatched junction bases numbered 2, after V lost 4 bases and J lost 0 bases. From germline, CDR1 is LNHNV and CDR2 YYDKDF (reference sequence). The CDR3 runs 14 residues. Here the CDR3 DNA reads TGTGCCACCAGCACGGGGGGGAGCTCCTACGAGCAGTACTTC. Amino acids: CATSTGGSSYEQYF. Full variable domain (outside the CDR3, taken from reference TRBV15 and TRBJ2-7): DAMVIQNPRYQVTQFGKPVTLSCSQTLNHNVMYWYQQKSSQAPKLLFHYYDKDFNNEADTPDNFQSRRPNTSFCFLDIRSPGLGDTAMYLCATSTGGSSYEQYFGPGTRLTVT.

The CDR3 loop is CASSPGVLERLNEQFF. In DNA, the CDR3 is TGTGCCAGCAGCCCAGGGGTGTTAGAGCGGCTAAATGAGCAGTTCTTC. The rearrangement links TRBV7-2 to TRBJ2-1; TRBD1 is a possible D gene (6 bases). V was pared by 5 bases and J by 7 bases, with 21 bases between. The CDR3 totals 16 residues. The V gene's germline CDR1 is SGHTA and CDR2 FQGNSA.

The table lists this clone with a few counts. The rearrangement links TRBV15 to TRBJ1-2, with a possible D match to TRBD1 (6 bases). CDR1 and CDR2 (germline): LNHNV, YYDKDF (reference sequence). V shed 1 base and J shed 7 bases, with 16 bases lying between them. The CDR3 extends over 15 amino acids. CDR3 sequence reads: CATSRGVGGGGGYTF. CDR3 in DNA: TGTGCCACCAGCAGAGGGGTGGGGGGCGGAGGTGGCTACACCTTC.

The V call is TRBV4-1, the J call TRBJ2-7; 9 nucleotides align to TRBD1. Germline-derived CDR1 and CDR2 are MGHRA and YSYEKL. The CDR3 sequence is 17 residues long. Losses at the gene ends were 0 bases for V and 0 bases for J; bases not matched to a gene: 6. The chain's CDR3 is CASSQETGDRASYEQYF. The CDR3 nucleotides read TGCGCCAGCAGCCAAGAGACGGGGGACAGGGCCTCCTACGAGCAGTACTTC.

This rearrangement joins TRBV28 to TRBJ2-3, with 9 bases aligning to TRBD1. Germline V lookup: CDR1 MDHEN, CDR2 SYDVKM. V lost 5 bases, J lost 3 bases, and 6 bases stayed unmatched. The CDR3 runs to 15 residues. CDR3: CASSPGTGKTDTQYF. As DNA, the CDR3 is TGTGCCAGCAGTCCCGGGACAGGGAAAACAGATACGCAGTATTTT.

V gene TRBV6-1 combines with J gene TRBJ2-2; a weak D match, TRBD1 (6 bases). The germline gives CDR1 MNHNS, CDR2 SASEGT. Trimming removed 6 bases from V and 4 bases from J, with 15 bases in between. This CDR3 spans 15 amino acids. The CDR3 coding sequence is TGTGCCAGCAGGGACAGAGTTCACCTCACCGGGGAGCTGTTTTTT. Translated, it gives CASRDRVHLTGELFF.

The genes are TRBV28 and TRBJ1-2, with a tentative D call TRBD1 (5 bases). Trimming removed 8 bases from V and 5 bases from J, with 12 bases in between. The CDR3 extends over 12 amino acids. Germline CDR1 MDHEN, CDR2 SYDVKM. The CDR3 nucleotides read TGTGCCAGCCACAGGAGTGCGTATGGCTACACCTTC. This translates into CASHRSAYGYTF.

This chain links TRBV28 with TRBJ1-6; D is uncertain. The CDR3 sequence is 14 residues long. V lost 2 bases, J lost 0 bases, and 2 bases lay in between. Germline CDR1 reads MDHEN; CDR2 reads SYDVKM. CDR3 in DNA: TGTGCCAGCAGTTTAAGCTCCTATAATTCACCCCTCCACTTT. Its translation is CASSLSSYNSPLHF.

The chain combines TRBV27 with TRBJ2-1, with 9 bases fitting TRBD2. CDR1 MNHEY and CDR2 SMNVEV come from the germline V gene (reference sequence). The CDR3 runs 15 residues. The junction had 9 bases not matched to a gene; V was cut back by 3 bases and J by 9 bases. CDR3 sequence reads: CASSLMLAGNCEQFF. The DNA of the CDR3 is TGTGCCAGCAGTTTGATGCTAGCGGGAAATTGTGAGCAGTTCTTC.

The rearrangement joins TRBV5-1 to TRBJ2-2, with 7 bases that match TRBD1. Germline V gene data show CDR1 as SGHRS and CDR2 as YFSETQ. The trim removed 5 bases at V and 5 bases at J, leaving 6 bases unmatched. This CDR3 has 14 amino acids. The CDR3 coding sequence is TGCGCCAGCAGTGGGACAGCCCAAACCGGGGAGCTGTTTTTT. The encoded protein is CASSGTAQTGELFF.

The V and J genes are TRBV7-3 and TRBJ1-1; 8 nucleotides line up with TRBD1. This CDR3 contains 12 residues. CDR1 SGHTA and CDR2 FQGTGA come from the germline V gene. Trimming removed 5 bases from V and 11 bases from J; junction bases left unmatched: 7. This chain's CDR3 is CASSLGQGDAFF. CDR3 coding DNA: TGTGCCAGCAGCCTCGGACAGGGAGATGCTTTCTTT. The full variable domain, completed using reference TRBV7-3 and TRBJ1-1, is GAGVSQTPSNKVTEKGKYVELRCDPISGHTALYWYRQSLGQGPEFLIYFQGTGAADDSGLPNDRFFAVRPEGSVSTLKIQRTERGDSAVYLCASSLGQGDAFFGQGTRLTVV.

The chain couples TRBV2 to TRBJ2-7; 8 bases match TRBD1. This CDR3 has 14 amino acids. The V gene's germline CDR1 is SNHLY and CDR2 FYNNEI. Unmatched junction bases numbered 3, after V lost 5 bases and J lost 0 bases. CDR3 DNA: TGTGCCAGCAGTTACGGGACAGGCTCCTACGAGCAGTACTTC. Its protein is CASSYGTGSYEQYF. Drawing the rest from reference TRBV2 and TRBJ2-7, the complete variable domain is EPEVTQTPSHQVTQMGQEVILRCVPISNHLYFYWYRQILGQKVEFLVSFYNNEISEKSEIFDDQFSVERPDGSNFTLKIRSTKLEDSAMYFCASSYGTGSYEQYFGPGTRLTVT.

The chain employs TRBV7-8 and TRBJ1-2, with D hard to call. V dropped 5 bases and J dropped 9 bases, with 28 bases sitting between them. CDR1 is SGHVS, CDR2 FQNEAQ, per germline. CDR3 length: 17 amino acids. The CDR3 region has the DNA TGTGCCAGCAGCCGTAACGGGTGGTCACTAACCATAAAGAGCTACACCTTC. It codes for CASSRNGWSLTIKSYTF. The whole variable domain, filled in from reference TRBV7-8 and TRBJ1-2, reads GAGVSQSPRYKVAKRGQDVALRCDPISGHVSLFWYQQALGQGPEFLTYFQNEAQLDKSGLPSDRFFAERPEGSVSTLKIQRTQQEDSAVYLCASSRNGWSLTIKSYTFGSGTRLTVV.

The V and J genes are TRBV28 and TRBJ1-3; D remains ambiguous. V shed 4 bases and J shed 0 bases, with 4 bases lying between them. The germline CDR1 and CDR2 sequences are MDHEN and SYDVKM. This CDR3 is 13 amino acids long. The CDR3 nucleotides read TGTGCCAGCAGTTCCTACTCTGGAAACACCATATATTTT. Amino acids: CASSSYSGNTIYF.

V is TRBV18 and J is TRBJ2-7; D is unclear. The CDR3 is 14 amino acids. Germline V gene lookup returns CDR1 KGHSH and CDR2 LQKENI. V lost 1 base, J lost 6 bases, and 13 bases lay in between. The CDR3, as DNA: TGTGCCAGCTCACCACGGGGTTCCGCCGCCGAGCAGTACTTC. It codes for CASSPRGSAAEQYF.

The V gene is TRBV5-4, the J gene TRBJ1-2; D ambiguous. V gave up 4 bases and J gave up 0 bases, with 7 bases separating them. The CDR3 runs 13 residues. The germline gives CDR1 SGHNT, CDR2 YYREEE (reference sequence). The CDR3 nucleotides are TGTGCCAGCAGCCCGGACGCTAACTATGGCTACACCTTC. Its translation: CASSPDANYGYTF.

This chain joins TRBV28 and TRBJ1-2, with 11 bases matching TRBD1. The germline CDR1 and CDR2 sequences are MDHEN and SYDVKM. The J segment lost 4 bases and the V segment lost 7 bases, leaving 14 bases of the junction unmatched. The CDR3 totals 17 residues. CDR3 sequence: CASTLWTGGRIIYGYTF. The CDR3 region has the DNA TGTGCCAGCACCCTTTGGACAGGGGGCAGAATTATCTATGGCTACACCTTC.